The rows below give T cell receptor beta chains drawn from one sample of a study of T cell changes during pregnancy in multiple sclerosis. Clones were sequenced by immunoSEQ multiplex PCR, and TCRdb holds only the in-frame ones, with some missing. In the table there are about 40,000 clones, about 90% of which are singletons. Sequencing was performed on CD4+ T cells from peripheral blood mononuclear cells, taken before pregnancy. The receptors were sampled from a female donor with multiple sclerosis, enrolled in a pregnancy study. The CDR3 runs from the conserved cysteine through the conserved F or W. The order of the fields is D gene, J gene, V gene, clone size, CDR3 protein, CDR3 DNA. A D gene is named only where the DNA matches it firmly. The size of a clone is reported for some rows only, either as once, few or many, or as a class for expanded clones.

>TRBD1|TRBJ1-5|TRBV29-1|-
CSVEWAGGGQPQHF
TGCAGCGTTGAATGGGCAGGGGGAGGTCAGCCCCAGCATTTT
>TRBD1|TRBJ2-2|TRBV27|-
CASSVGQGVGELFF
TGTGCCAGCAGTGTAGGACAGGGGGTCGGGGAGCTGTTTTTT
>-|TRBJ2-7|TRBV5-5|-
CASSLEGTRHLYEQYF
TGTGCCAGCAGCTTGGAAGGGACACGGCATCTCTACGAGCAGTACTTC
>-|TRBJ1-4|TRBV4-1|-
CASSQDSGIPGGEKLFF
TGCGCCAGCAGCCAAGATTCCGGGATCCCGGGGGGTGAAAAACTGTTTTTT
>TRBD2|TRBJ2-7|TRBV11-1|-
CASRRQEGLAYEQYF
TGTGCCAGCAGGCGCCAGGAAGGACTAGCCTACGAGCAGTACTTC
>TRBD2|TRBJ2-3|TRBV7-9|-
CASASTSGDTQYF
TGTGCCAGCGCAAGTACTAGCGGCGATACGCAGTATTTT
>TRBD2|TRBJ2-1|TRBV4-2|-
CASSSGEGQRGDNEQFF
TGTGCCAGCAGCTCAGGCGAGGGCCAGCGGGGTGACAATGAGCAGTTCTTC
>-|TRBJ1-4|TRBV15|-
CATSPSGFYEKLFF
TGTGCCACCAGCCCATCGGGATTTTATGAAAAACTGTTTTTT
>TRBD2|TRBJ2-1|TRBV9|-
CASSARSTSAIYEQFF
TGTGCCAGCAGCGCCCGTTCAACTAGCGCCATCTATGAGCAGTTCTTC
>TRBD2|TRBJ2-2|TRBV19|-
CASSIVGLAGNTGELFF
TGTGCCAGTAGTATAGTCGGCCTAGCGGGTAACACCGGGGAGCTGTTTTTT
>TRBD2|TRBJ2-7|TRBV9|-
CASSRGTSGPPHYEQYF
TGTGCCAGCAGCAGGGGGACTAGCGGGCCCCCCCACTACGAGCAGTACTTC
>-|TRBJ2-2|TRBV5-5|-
CASSCLGSISTGELFF
TGTGCCAGCAGCTGTCTCGGGTCTATTTCCACCGGGGAGCTGTTTTTT
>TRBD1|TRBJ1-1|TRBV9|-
CASGQASNTEAFF
TGTGCCAGCGGACAGGCGTCGAACACTGAAGCTTTCTTT
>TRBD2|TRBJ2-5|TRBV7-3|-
CASSFQGLGPQETQYF
TGTGCCAGCAGCTTTCAGGGACTAGGACCCCAAGAGACCCAGTACTTC
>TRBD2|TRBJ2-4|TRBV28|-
CASSSLAGGLWAKNIQYF
TGTGCCAGCAGTTCACTAGCGGGGGGGCTCTGGGCCAAAAACATTCAGTACTTC
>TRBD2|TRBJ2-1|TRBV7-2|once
CASSLAGTSSYNEQFF
TGTGCCAGCAGCTTAGCGGGGACTAGCAGCTACAATGAGCAGTTCTTC
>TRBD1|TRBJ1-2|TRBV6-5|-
CASSYHGTGSNYGYTF
TGTGCCAGCAGTTACCACGGGACAGGGTCGAACTATGGCTACACCTTC
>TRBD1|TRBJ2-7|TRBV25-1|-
CASSGANRGLYEQYF
TGTGCCAGCAGTGGGGCCAACAGGGGGCTATACGAGCAGTACTTC
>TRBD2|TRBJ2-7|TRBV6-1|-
CASSAAGGYNYEQYF
TGTGCCAGCAGTGCCGCGGGGGGGTACAACTACGAGCAGTACTTC
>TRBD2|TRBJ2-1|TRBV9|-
CASSPPSTIAGEVLYNEQFF
TGTGCCAGCAGCCCCCCAAGCACCATTGCGGGAGAGGTCCTGTACAATGAGCAGTTCTTC
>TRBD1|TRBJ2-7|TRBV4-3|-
CASSQEGTGLYEQYF
TGCGCCAGCAGCCAAGAAGGGACAGGCCTCTACGAGCAGTACTTC
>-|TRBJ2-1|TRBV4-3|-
CASSQDFPPTTSYNEQFF
TGCGCCAGCAGCCAAGATTTCCCCCCAACGACTAGCTACAATGAGCAGTTCTTC
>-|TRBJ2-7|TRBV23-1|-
CASSQLGDWEQYF
TGCGCCAGCAGTCAACTCGGGGACTGGGAGCAGTACTTC
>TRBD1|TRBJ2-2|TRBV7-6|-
CASSSPRTGHGELFF
TGTGCCAGCAGCTCCCCTCGGACAGGGCACGGGGAGCTGTTTTTT
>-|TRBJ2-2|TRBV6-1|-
CASSRDIYTGELFF
TGTGCCAGCAGCCGGGATATCTACACCGGGGAGCTGTTTTTT
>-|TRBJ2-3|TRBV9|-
CASSVDWGVGTDTQYF
TGTGCCAGCAGCGTAGATTGGGGGGTTGGCACAGATACGCAGTATTTT
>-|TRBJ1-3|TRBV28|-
CASSYTLSRPSSGNTIYF
TGTGCCAGCAGCTACACCTTAAGCAGGCCGAGCTCTGGAAACACCATATATTTT
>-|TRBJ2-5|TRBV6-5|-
CASRWSEVQETQYF
TGTGCCAGCAGGTGGAGTGAGGTCCAAGAGACCCAGTACTTC
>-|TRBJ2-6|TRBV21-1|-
CASSKKKAETDRGSSGANVLTF
TGTGCCAGCAGCAAAAAGAAGGCCGAAACGGACAGGGGAAGCTCTGGGGCCAACGTCCTGACTTTC
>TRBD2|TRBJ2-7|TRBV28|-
CASWTSSYEQYF
TGTGCCAGCTGGACTAGCTCATACGAGCAGTACTTC
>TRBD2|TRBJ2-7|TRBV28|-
CASTGAGGWDEQYF
TGTGCCAGCACCGGAGCGGGAGGCTGGGACGAGCAGTACTTC
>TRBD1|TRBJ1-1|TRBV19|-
CASSGDRANTEAFF
TGTGCCAGTAGTGGGGACAGGGCGAACACTGAAGCTTTCTTT
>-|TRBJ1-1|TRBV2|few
CASSTTMNTEAFF
TGTGCCAGCAGTACTACCATGAACACTGAAGCTTTCTTT
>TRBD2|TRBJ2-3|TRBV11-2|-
CASNPSPLATDTQYF
TGTGCCAGCAACCCTTCCCCACTAGCGACAGATACGCAGTATTTT
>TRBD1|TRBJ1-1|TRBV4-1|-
CASSQTEGQPNTEAFF
TGCGCCAGCAGCCAAACGGAGGGACAGCCGAACACTGAAGCTTTCTTT
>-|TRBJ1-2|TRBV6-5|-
CASSNRVDGYTF
TGTGCCAGCAGTAACAGGGTTGATGGCTACACCTTC
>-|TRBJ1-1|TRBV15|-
CATSRDRGTEAFF
TGTGCCACCAGCAGAGATCGCGGGACTGAAGCTTTCTTT
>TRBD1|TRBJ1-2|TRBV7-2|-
CASSLARTGPYGYTF
TGTGCCAGCAGCTTAGCGCGGACAGGACCTTATGGCTACACCTTC
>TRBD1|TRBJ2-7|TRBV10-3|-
CAAQGAYEQYF
TGTGCAGCCCAGGGGGCCTACGAGCAGTACTTC
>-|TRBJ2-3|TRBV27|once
CASSLSWRTDTQYF
TGTGCCAGCAGTTTAAGCTGGAGGACAGATACGCAGTATTTT
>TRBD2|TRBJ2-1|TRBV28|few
CASSSRTSGRLNEQFF
TGTGCCAGCAGCAGCCGGACTAGCGGGAGACTAAATGAGCAGTTCTTC
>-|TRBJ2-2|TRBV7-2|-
CASSLAPLSAGELFF
TGTGCCAGCAGCTTAGCTCCCCTCAGCGCCGGGGAGCTGTTTTTT
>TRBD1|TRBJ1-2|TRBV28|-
CASNLQGRYGYTF
TGTGCCAGCAACCTACAGGGGCGGTATGGCTACACCTTC
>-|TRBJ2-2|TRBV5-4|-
CASSLGERLTGELFF
TGTGCCAGCAGCCTGGGGGAGCGCCTCACCGGGGAGCTGTTTTTT
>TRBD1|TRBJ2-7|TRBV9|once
CASSPPGQRSEQYF
TGTGCCAGCAGCCCCCCGGGACAGAGGAGCGAGCAGTACTTC
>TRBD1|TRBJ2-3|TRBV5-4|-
CASTRGGISTDTQYF
TGTGCCAGCACCAGAGGGGGCATAAGCACAGATACGCAGTATTTT
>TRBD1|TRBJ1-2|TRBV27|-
CASSRIQGISYGYTF
TGTGCCAGCAGTAGAATACAGGGGATCAGCTATGGCTACACCTTC
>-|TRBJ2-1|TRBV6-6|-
CASSPTLGQFF
TGTGCCAGCAGCCCTACGCTAGGGCAGTTCTTC
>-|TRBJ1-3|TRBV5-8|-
CASSYPTGLSGNTIYF
TGTGCCAGCAGCTACCCAACAGGGCTATCAGGAAACACCATATATTTT
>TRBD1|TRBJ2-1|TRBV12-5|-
CASGPDRGNEQFF
TGTGCTAGTGGTCCCGACAGGGGAAATGAGCAGTTCTTC
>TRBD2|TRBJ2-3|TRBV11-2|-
CASSLERRLAADTQYF
TGTGCCAGCAGCTTAGAGAGGAGACTAGCGGCAGATACGCAGTATTTT
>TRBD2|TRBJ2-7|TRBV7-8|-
CASSLTSGRTYEQYF
TGTGCCAGCAGCTTAACTAGCGGGAGGACCTACGAGCAGTACTTC
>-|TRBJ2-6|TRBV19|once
CASSDRDIGVSGANVLTF
TGTGCCAGTAGTGACCGGGACATAGGGGTTTCTGGGGCCAACGTCCTGACTTTC
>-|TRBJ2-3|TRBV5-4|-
CASSLPGLPRRTQYF
TGTGCCAGCAGCTTGCCGGGACTCCCAAGGCGGACGCAGTATTTT
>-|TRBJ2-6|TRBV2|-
CASRMDIVSGANVLTF
TGTGCCAGCAGGATGGACATTGTCTCTGGGGCCAACGTCCTGACTTTC
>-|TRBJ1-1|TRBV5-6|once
CASSLPGEGTNTEAFF
TGTGCCAGCAGCCTCCCCGGGGAGGGGACGAACACTGAAGCTTTCTTT